What follows are 32 T cell receptor beta chains derived from one specimen sequenced in a study of T cells after yellow fever vaccination. TCRdb itself ran the 5' RACE reads through MiXCR, one entry per CDR3 protein. In the table there are some 550,000 distinct CDR3 sequences, 15% to 20% of which are singletons. Sequenced here: PBMCs, sampled 15 days after the yellow fever booster vaccination. Receptors were obtained from a man aged 25-40 years who received the YFV17D yellow fever vaccine.

V gene TRBV6-1 combines with J gene TRBJ2-1; 9 bases are shared with TRBD1. Trimming took 9 bases from V and 4 from J; bases not matched to a gene: 7. Germline V lookup: CDR1 MNHNS, CDR2 SASEGT. This CDR3 has 14 amino acids. For the CDR3, the DNA is TGTGCCAGTTACGGGACAGGGTCTTACAATGAGCAGTTCTTC. Encoded protein: CASYGTGSYNEQFF.

This clonotype appeared a few times. This chain joins TRBV20-1 and TRBJ1-5, with 9 bases that match TRBD1. Trimming cost V 6 bases and J 7 bases; bases outside gene matches: 10. The CDR3 has 14 residues. Germline CDR1 DFQATT, CDR2 SNEGSKA (reference sequence). The CDR3 DNA reads as TGCAGTGCAACAGGGACAGGGATCGGACAGCCCCAGCATTTT. Amino acid sequence: CSATGTGIGQPQHF.

This clonotype was found a few times. V gene TRBV28 combines with J gene TRBJ2-7; either TRBD1 or TRBD2 may fit D (6 bases each). V shed 5 bases and J shed 1 base, with 12 bases lying between them. The CDR3 sequence is 14 residues long. Germline CDR1 and CDR2: MDHEN and SYDVKM. Here the CDR3 DNA reads TGTGCCAGCAGTGAGGGGGGAACTTCCTACGAGCAGTACTTC. Its protein product is CASSEGGTSYEQYF. Using reference TRBV28 and TRBJ2-7 for the parts outside the CDR3, the full variable domain is DVKVTQSSRYLVKRTGEKVFLECVQDMDHENMFWYRQDPGLGLRLIYFSYDVKMKEKGDIPEGYSVSREKKERFSLILESASTNQTSMYLCASSEGGTSYEQYFGPGTRLTVT.

The V and J genes are TRBV9 and TRBJ2-3, with 7 bases aligning to TRBD2. The junction had 4 bases not matched to a gene; V was cut back by 3 bases and J by 0 bases. The germline gives CDR1 SGDLS, CDR2 YYNGEE. The CDR3 contains 15 residues. The CDR3 loop reads CASSGTSVSTDTQYF. In nucleotides, the CDR3 is TGTGCCAGCAGCGGCACTAGCGTTAGCACAGATACGCAGTATTTT.

The DNA for the CDR3 is TGTGCCAGCACCCGTAGCGGGACTATCGACAATGAGCAGTTCTTC. Its translation is CASTRSGTIDNEQFF. The chain links TRBV12-3 or TRBV12-4 to TRBJ2-1, with 8 bases identical to TRBD2. After removal of 7 bases from V and 5 bases from J, the junction contained 10 bases not matched to a gene. This CDR3 spans 15 amino acids.

The chain recombines TRBV20-1 with TRBJ2-7; D might be TRBD2 (5 bases). Trimming took 0 bases from V and 3 from J, leaving 24 bases between them. Germline assignment: CDR1 DFQATT and CDR2 SNEGSKA (reference sequence). The CDR3 loop spans 18 amino acids. DNA of the CDR3: TGCAGTGCTAGAGATCTAAGTGGCGGGTTCCCCCAAGGCTACGAGCAGTACTTC. This sequence encodes CSARDLSGGFPQGYEQYF.

This clonotype was found a few times. The V and J genes are TRBV6-1 and TRBJ1-5, with no clear D. Trimming took 8 bases from V and 0 from J, leaving 20 bases between them. The CDR3 runs 17 residues. Germline V gives CDR1 MNHNS, CDR2 SASEGT. CDR3 in amino acids: CASGSVAGRYSNQPQHF. The DNA of the CDR3 is TGTGCCAGCGGGTCTGTGGCAGGCCGTTATAGCAATCAGCCCCAGCATTTT.

The chain is built from TRBV11-2 and TRBJ2-2; tentatively, D is TRBD2 (7 bases). This CDR3 is built from 16 residues. Trimming removed 2 bases at V and 6 bases at J, with 16 bases between. CDR1 SGHAT and CDR2 FQNNGV come from the germline V gene. The CDR3 nucleotides read TGTGCCAGCAGCTTAAGTAGGGGGGGTTCGGCCGGGGAGCTGTTTTTT. Its protein is CASSLSRGGSAGELFF. The whole variable domain, remainder taken from reference TRBV11-2 and TRBJ2-2, is EAGVAQSPRYKIIEKRQSVAFWCNPISGHATLYWYQQILGQGPKLLIQFQNNGVVDDSQLPKDRFSAERLKGVDSTLKIQPAKLEDSAVYLCASSLSRGGSAGELFFGEGSRLTVL.

This clonotype was picked up a small number of times. The chain has TRBV27 and TRBJ2-1; 11 nucleotides match TRBD2. The ends lost 9 bases at V and 5 bases at J; junction bases unmatched: 6. CDR3 length equals 14 residues. The germline CDR1 and CDR2 sequences are MNHEY and SMNVEV (reference sequence). The CDR3 DNA is TGTGCCAGTCCCGGGACTAGCGGAAACAATGAGCAGTTCTTC. It is translated as CASPGTSGNNEQFF.

The V call is TRBV29-1, the J call TRBJ2-3; TRBD1 matches at 10 bases. The length of the CDR3 is 15 residues. The germline V gene encodes CDR1 SQVTM and CDR2 ANQGSEA. Trimming removed 7 bases from V and 1 base from J; junction bases left unmatched: 8. CDR3 protein: CSATKGTGGTDTQYF. CDR3 sequence (DNA): TGCAGCGCCACCAAAGGGACAGGGGGCACAGATACGCAGTATTTT.

The rearrangement uses TRBV6-5 and TRBJ2-5, with a possible D match to TRBD1 (5 bases). Deletions cut 0 bases from V and 4 bases from J, with 12 bases between. Looked up from germline, CDR1 is MNHEY and CDR2 is SVGAGI. The CDR3 is made up of 15 amino acids. The CDR3 DNA is TGTGCCAGCAGTTACTCGTTGGGGCTCGGAGAGACCCAGTACTTC. This gives the protein CASSYSLGLGETQYF.

Only a few counts were recorded for this clonotype. V and J are TRBV6-2 or TRBV6-3 and TRBJ2-7; D is perhaps TRBD1 (5 bases). Germline values: CDR1 MNHEY, CDR2 SVGEGT. CDR3 size: 13 residues. V was shortened by 9 bases and J by 5 bases, with 17 bases between the two germline ends. The CDR3 coding sequence is TGTGCCAGTGGTTACCATGGGGCCCACGAGCAGTACTTC. Amino acid sequence: CASGYHGAHEQYF.

CDR3 in DNA: TGTGCCAGCAGCTTACAGGACGGACAAGAGACCCAGTACTTC. It is translated as CASSLQDGQETQYF. The rearrangement links TRBV7-8 to TRBJ2-5; D call uncertain. CDR3 length: 14 amino acids. Germline lookup yields CDR1 SGHVS and CDR2 FQNEAQ. V lost 2 bases and J 2 bases, leaving 9 bases between the germline ends.

V is TRBV20-1 and J is TRBJ2-5; the D gene is possibly TRBD1 (5 bases). CDR1 is DFQATT and CDR2 is SNEGSKA in the germline V gene (reference sequence). Trimming took 2 bases from V and 3 from J, leaving 10 bases between them. This CDR3 region has 13 residues. For the CDR3, the DNA is TGCAGTGCTAGAAGGACAATAAAAGAGACCCAGTACTTC. The encoded protein is CSARRTIKETQYF.

DNA for the CDR3: TGTGCCACCAGCAGAGAGGCGGGATTGATCACAGATACGCAGTATTTT. It specifies CATSREAGLITDTQYF. This sequence joins TRBV15 and TRBJ2-3; weak D call: TRBD2 (6 bases). The germline V and J ends were trimmed by 0 bases and 2 bases, with 12 bases remaining between them. Germline V lookup: CDR1 LNHNV, CDR2 YYDKDF (reference sequence). The CDR3 extends over 16 amino acids.

The chain employs TRBV5-5 and TRBJ2-7, with D perhaps assigned TRBD1 or TRBD2 (5 bases each). CDR3 length: 15 residues. CDR1 and CDR2 from the germline V gene are SGHKS and YYEKEE (reference sequence). V lost 2 bases and J lost 0, with 12 bases in between. DNA of the CDR3: TGTGCCAGCAGCTTTCCGGGACGGACCTCCTACGAGCAGTACTTC. Translated: CASSFPGRTSYEQYF.

This clonotype was seen more than once but under ten times. J is TRBJ2-4 and V is TRBV5-8; D is perhaps TRBD1 (5 bases). The ends were cut back, 3 bases at V and 0 bases at J, with 13 bases in the middle. The germline CDR1 and CDR2 sequences are SGHTS and YDEGEE. There are 16 residues in the CDR3. The CDR3 sequence: CASSSDSRLAKNIQYF. The CDR3 DNA reads TGTGCCAGCAGCTCCGACAGCCGTCTAGCCAAAAACATTCAGTACTTC.

The chain is built from TRBV3-1 and TRBJ2-2, with 10 bases lining up with TRBD1. J was trimmed by 2 bases and V by 6 bases; bases with no gene match: 6. Germline values: CDR1 LGHDT, CDR2 YNNKEL (reference sequence). The CDR3 loop spans 16 amino acids. The CDR3 DNA sequence: TGTGCCAGCAGGCTCCGGGACAGGGGAAACACCGGGGAGCTGTTTTTT. It specifies CASRLRDRGNTGELFF.

The gene calls are TRBV15 and TRBJ2-1, with no clear D. The CDR3 contains 12 residues. Germline V gene sequence: CDR1 LNHNV, CDR2 YYDKDF (reference sequence). The V gene lost 10 bases and the J gene lost 5 bases, with 12 bases spanning the gap. CDR3 amino acids: CAILKRDNEQFF. The CDR3 DNA reads as TGTGCCATCCTAAAGCGCGACAATGAGCAGTTCTTC.

The sample holds a few counts of this clonotype. The chain joins TRBV3-1 to TRBJ2-7, with a possible D match to TRBD2 (6 bases). The CDR3 contains 14 residues. CDR1 is LGHDT, CDR2 YNNKEL, per germline (reference sequence). The V end lost 2 bases, the J end lost 6 bases, and 14 bases lay between the germline ends. The CDR3 spells CASSQPGTPSEQYF. As DNA, the CDR3 is TGTGCCAGCAGCCAACCCGGGACTCCCAGCGAGCAGTACTTC.

In this sample, this clonotype turned up a few times. V usage is TRBV5-1 and J usage is TRBJ2-1; 7 positions match TRBD2. Unmatched junction bases numbered 7, after V lost 0 bases and J lost 4 bases. Germline V lookup: CDR1 SGHRS, CDR2 YFSETQ. The CDR3 contains 16 residues. CDR3 loop: CASSLAETSRYNEQFF. CDR3 coding DNA: TGCGCCAGCAGCTTGGCCGAGACTAGCCGTTACAATGAGCAGTTCTTC.

This chain joins TRBV4-2 and TRBJ2-1; 9 bases fit TRBD2. This CDR3 contains 14 residues. Trimming took 0 bases from V and 13 from J; bases not matched to a gene: 7. Germline V gives CDR1 LGHNA, CDR2 YNFKEQ. CDR3 in DNA: TGTGCCAGCAGCCAAGATACGGGGACTAGCCCTCAGTTCTTC. Translated: CASSQDTGTSPQFF.

Only a few counts were recorded for this clonotype. The rearrangement links TRBV6-5 to TRBJ2-1; D unclear. Per germline, CDR1 MNHEY and CDR2 SVGAGI. The CDR3 consists of 16 residues. V shed 6 bases and J shed 0 bases, with 15 bases lying between them. The CDR3 DNA is TGTGCCAGCAGATACGCCGTGGGGTCCTCCTACAATGAGCAGTTCTTC. Protein sequence: CASRYAVGSSYNEQFF.

The V call is TRBV29-1, the J call TRBJ1-3; 8 bases are a match to TRBD1. The germline V gene has CDR1 SQVTM and CDR2 ANQGSEA. This CDR3 is built from 13 residues. The V segment lost 4 bases and the J segment 4 bases; nucleotides outside the gene matches: 3. CDR3 nucleotides: TGCAGCGTTGGCCAGGGGGCAGGAAACACCATATATTTT. Translation: CSVGQGAGNTIYF.

The chain links TRBV20-1 to TRBJ1-1, with 7 nucleotides matching TRBD1. After removal of 6 bases from V and 3 bases from J, the junction contained 16 bases not matched to a gene. This CDR3 contains 16 residues. CDR1 is DFQATT and CDR2 is SNEGSKA in the germline V gene (reference sequence). CDR3 DNA sequence: TGCAGTGCCGCCCCCTCAACTGGGACAGACGACACTGAAGCTTTCTTT. It encodes CSAAPSTGTDDTEAFF.

This clonotype appeared a few times. The chain uses TRBV20-1 and TRBJ2-2; D is possibly TRBD1 or TRBD2 (5 bases each). CDR1 and CDR2 from the germline V gene are DFQATT and SNEGSKA (reference sequence). The V end lost 6 bases, the J end lost 6 bases, and 11 bases lay between the germline ends. The CDR3 runs to 12 residues. The CDR3 sequence: CSAAQGPGELFF. The CDR3 DNA sequence: TGCAGTGCCGCGCAGGGACCCGGGGAGCTGTTTTTT.

This clonotype has only a few counts. This sequence joins TRBV7-8 and TRBJ2-1; TRBD2 matches at 9 bases. Germline-derived CDR1 and CDR2 are SGHVS and FQNEAQ. The ends lost 6 bases at V and 6 bases at J; junction bases unmatched: 9. The CDR3 runs to 15 residues. The CDR3 DNA reads TGTGCCAGCAGTTCTAGCGGGATGACGGGCAATGAGCAGTTCTTC. Translation gives CASSSSGMTGNEQFF.

The rearrangement joins TRBV3-1 to TRBJ2-2; 12 nucleotides match TRBD2. V was pared by 3 bases and J by 3 bases, with 8 bases of the junction left unmatched. CDR1 is LGHDT and CDR2 is YNNKEL in the germline V gene (reference sequence). CDR3 length: 18 amino acids. For the CDR3, the DNA is TGTGCCAGCAGCCAGCTAGCGGGAGGGGTAGTGGACACCGGGGAGCTGTTTTTT. This translates into CASSQLAGGVVDTGELFF.

V usage is TRBV9 and J usage is TRBJ2-7, with 7 bases lining up with TRBD2. The CDR3 is made up of 16 amino acids. CDR1 is SGDLS and CDR2 is YYNGEE in the germline V gene. V was clipped by 0 bases and J by 4 bases; unmatched bases: 10. This CDR3 reads CASSVAGLAEGYEQYF. CDR3 bases: TGTGCCAGCAGCGTAGCGGGGCTAGCGGAGGGGTACGAGCAGTACTTC.

In this sample, this clonotype turned up a few times. This sequence joins TRBV10-3 and TRBJ1-2; D not certain. From germline, CDR1 is ENHRY and CDR2 SYGVKD. Trimming stripped 2 bases from V and 7 bases from J, with 8 bases between. This CDR3 has 12 residues. Here the CDR3 reads CAISEATGGYTF. The DNA for the CDR3 is TGTGCCATCAGTGAGGCTACGGGTGGCTACACCTTC.

This rearrangement joins TRBV20-1 to TRBJ2-3, with D possibly matching TRBD2 (5 bases). This CDR3 contains 12 residues. Germline values: CDR1 DFQATT, CDR2 SNEGSKA (reference sequence). V dropped 6 bases and J dropped 8 bases, with 15 bases sitting between them. CDR3 loop: CSAPTSDGTQYF. Written as DNA, the CDR3 is TGCAGTGCCCCAACTAGTGATGGTACGCAGTATTTT.

This clonotype has a handful of counts. J is TRBJ2-2 and V is TRBV16; maybe TRBD1 (5 bases). Germline V gives CDR1 KGHSY, CDR2 FQNENV. V was cut by 4 bases and J by 3 bases, with 12 bases left in between. This CDR3 comprises 15 residues. The CDR3: CASSLNQGDTGELFF. Here the CDR3 DNA reads TGTGCCAGCAGCCTTAATCAGGGCGACACCGGGGAGCTGTTTTTT.